The rows below give T cell receptor beta chains drawn from one sample of a study of blood T cells in healthy people across ages. TCRdb re-called the 5' RACE reads through MiXCR, storing one row per CDR3 protein. The sample records about 1,600,000 distinct CDR3 sequences, roughly 45% being singletons. Sequencing input: blood. The origin of the receptors is a woman aged 18-29 years in good health. Both conserved end residues are trimmed from each CDR3. Each record gives: J gene, V gene, CDR3 protein.

J: TRBJ2-5
V: TRBV6-1
CDR3: ASSEVDLGQY

J: TRBJ2-7
V: TRBV27
CDR3: ASIGDSVISYEQY

J: TRBJ2-3
V: TRBV6-7
CDR3: ASSVPDQDTQY

J: TRBJ2-1
V: TRBV6-1
CDR3: ASSELAGAAHEQF

J: TRBJ2-5
V: TRBV5-1
CDR3: ASSLSSVAQETQY

J: TRBJ2-3
V: TRBV20-1
CDR3: SAPGPGHTDTQY

J: NA
V: TRBV3-1
CDR3: ASSHLAGENEQY

J: TRBJ2-3
V: TRBV7-6
CDR3: ASSSMTSGGTDTQY

J: TRBJ2-3
V: TRBV4-1
CDR3: ASTHSGRSTDTQY

J: TRBJ2-1
V: TRBV6-6
CDR3: ASSSGTSGNNEQF

J: TRBJ2-5
V: TRBV6-5
CDR3: ASSWGNDRDSLRTQY

J: TRBJ2-3
V: TRBV6-5
CDR3: ASSYPGSAADTQY

J: TRBJ2-1
V: TRBV6-2/TRBV6-3
CDR3: ASSPWGTNEQF

J: TRBJ1-2
V: TRBV9
CDR3: ASSVAGADYGYT

J: TRBJ2-3
V: TRBV27
CDR3: ASSLSPRTDTQY

J: TRBJ1-2
V: TRBV7-2
CDR3: ASSQGGGAGYGYT

J: TRBJ2-5
V: TRBV5-1
CDR3: ASSSASAVSQETQY

J: TRBJ2-2
V: TRBV7-9
CDR3: ASSLAVTTGELF

J: TRBJ2-7
V: TRBV5-1
CDR3: ASSTGQGEQY

J: TRBJ1-2
V: TRBV11-2
CDR3: ASSRAGAPGYT

J: TRBJ2-3
V: TRBV20-1
CDR3: SPFSDLDTQY

J: TRBJ2-3
V: TRBV12-3/TRBV12-4
CDR3: ASNIFAGTDTQY

J: TRBJ2-5
V: TRBV4-1
CDR3: ASSQEGHSNEQY

J: TRBJ2-1
V: TRBV6-1
CDR3: ASSELASGRWPEQF

J: TRBJ2-1
V: TRBV20-1
CDR3: SASTDYKEQF

J: TRBJ2-7
V: TRBV21-1
CDR3: ASSKDIGGGGTTYEQY

J: TRBJ1-1
V: TRBV11-2
CDR3: ASSRTTGTEAF

J: TRBJ1-5
V: TRBV7-6
CDR3: ASSSDGGQPQH

J: TRBJ2-3
V: TRBV21-1
CDR3: ANTKERGGSTDTQY

J: TRBJ1-2
V: TRBV3-1
CDR3: ASSQGTTGYT

J: TRBJ1-1
V: TRBV3-1
CDR3: ASSQKGASGVGAF

J: TRBJ1-1
V: TRBV7-8
CDR3: ASSSRVENTEAF

J: TRBJ2-1
V: TRBV7-9
CDR3: ASNPMLGASDNEQF

J: TRBJ2-1
V: TRBV6-6
CDR3: ASGRLAGEINEQF

J: TRBJ2-7
V: TRBV27
CDR3: ASSLTTGDYEQY

J: TRBJ1-1
V: TRBV12-3/TRBV12-4
CDR3: ASSRSGLPNTEAF

J: TRBJ2-5
V: TRBV6-5
CDR3: ASGRVRGPTQETQY

J: TRBJ1-4
V: TRBV10-3
CDR3: AISTGREEEKLF

J: TRBJ2-5
V: TRBV15
CDR3: ATSLVAGEQETQY

J: TRBJ1-5
V: TRBV24-1
CDR3: ATSDAGTRWHQPQH

J: NA
V: TRBV20-1
CDR3: SARGLGGAVTYEQY

J: TRBJ2-7
V: TRBV6-2/TRBV6-3
CDR3: ASSYGGINEQY

J: TRBJ2-7
V: TRBV12-3/TRBV12-4
CDR3: ASRPLSRAYEQY

J: TRBJ2-3
V: TRBV28
CDR3: ASRSRWATYTDTQY

J: TRBJ1-5
V: TRBV27
CDR3: ASSLAFASNQPQH

J: TRBJ2-1
V: TRBV7-8
CDR3: ASSVGGINEQF

J: TRBJ2-1
V: TRBV5-1
CDR3: ANSPAKVAGGVSSYNEQF

J: TRBJ2-3
V: TRBV10-3
CDR3: AISESTSSDTQY

J: TRBJ2-7
V: TRBV2
CDR3: ASRIAGTGAYEQY

J: TRBJ2-1
V: TRBV7-8
CDR3: ASSSDSGSSYNEQF

J: TRBJ1-1
V: TRBV3-1
CDR3: ASSDNGQGVGAF

J: TRBJ1-6
V: TRBV20-1
CDR3: SAREGEGNSPLH

J: TRBJ2-7
V: TRBV7-9
CDR3: ASSPTRQGRNEQY

J: TRBJ1-5
V: TRBV6-1
CDR3: ARSLYRQGSNQPQH